The present T cell receptor beta chain was sequenced within a study of shared clonotypes between healthy human individuals. Germline trimming cut 5 bases from V and 4 bases from J; bases unmatched to any gene: 11. CDR1 and CDR2 (germline): SGHTA, FQGNSA. CDR3 length: 15 amino acids. Profiled with immunoSEQ multiplex PCR; TCRdb holds only in-frame clones, not every one. The table shows 450,000 to 500,000 clones, with approximately 82% occurring only once. Sequenced input: PBMCs. This clonotype was sampled from a woman in her thirties or forties in good health. Some clones in this sample may be carry-over from other donors' samples. The chain is built from TRBV7-2 and TRBJ2-7; the match to TRBD2 covers 7 bases. The CDR3 DNA reads TGTGCCAGCAGCACATTAGCGGGTTTCCAGTACGAGCAGTACTTC. It encodes CASSTLAGFQYEQYF. The whole variable domain, remainder taken from reference TRBV7-2 and TRBJ2-7, is GAGVSQSPSNKVTEKGKDVELRCDPISGHTALYWYRQSLGQGLEFLIYFQGNSAPDKSGLPSDRFSAERTGGSVSTLTIQRTQQEDSAVYLCASSTLAGFQYEQYFGPGTRLTVT.